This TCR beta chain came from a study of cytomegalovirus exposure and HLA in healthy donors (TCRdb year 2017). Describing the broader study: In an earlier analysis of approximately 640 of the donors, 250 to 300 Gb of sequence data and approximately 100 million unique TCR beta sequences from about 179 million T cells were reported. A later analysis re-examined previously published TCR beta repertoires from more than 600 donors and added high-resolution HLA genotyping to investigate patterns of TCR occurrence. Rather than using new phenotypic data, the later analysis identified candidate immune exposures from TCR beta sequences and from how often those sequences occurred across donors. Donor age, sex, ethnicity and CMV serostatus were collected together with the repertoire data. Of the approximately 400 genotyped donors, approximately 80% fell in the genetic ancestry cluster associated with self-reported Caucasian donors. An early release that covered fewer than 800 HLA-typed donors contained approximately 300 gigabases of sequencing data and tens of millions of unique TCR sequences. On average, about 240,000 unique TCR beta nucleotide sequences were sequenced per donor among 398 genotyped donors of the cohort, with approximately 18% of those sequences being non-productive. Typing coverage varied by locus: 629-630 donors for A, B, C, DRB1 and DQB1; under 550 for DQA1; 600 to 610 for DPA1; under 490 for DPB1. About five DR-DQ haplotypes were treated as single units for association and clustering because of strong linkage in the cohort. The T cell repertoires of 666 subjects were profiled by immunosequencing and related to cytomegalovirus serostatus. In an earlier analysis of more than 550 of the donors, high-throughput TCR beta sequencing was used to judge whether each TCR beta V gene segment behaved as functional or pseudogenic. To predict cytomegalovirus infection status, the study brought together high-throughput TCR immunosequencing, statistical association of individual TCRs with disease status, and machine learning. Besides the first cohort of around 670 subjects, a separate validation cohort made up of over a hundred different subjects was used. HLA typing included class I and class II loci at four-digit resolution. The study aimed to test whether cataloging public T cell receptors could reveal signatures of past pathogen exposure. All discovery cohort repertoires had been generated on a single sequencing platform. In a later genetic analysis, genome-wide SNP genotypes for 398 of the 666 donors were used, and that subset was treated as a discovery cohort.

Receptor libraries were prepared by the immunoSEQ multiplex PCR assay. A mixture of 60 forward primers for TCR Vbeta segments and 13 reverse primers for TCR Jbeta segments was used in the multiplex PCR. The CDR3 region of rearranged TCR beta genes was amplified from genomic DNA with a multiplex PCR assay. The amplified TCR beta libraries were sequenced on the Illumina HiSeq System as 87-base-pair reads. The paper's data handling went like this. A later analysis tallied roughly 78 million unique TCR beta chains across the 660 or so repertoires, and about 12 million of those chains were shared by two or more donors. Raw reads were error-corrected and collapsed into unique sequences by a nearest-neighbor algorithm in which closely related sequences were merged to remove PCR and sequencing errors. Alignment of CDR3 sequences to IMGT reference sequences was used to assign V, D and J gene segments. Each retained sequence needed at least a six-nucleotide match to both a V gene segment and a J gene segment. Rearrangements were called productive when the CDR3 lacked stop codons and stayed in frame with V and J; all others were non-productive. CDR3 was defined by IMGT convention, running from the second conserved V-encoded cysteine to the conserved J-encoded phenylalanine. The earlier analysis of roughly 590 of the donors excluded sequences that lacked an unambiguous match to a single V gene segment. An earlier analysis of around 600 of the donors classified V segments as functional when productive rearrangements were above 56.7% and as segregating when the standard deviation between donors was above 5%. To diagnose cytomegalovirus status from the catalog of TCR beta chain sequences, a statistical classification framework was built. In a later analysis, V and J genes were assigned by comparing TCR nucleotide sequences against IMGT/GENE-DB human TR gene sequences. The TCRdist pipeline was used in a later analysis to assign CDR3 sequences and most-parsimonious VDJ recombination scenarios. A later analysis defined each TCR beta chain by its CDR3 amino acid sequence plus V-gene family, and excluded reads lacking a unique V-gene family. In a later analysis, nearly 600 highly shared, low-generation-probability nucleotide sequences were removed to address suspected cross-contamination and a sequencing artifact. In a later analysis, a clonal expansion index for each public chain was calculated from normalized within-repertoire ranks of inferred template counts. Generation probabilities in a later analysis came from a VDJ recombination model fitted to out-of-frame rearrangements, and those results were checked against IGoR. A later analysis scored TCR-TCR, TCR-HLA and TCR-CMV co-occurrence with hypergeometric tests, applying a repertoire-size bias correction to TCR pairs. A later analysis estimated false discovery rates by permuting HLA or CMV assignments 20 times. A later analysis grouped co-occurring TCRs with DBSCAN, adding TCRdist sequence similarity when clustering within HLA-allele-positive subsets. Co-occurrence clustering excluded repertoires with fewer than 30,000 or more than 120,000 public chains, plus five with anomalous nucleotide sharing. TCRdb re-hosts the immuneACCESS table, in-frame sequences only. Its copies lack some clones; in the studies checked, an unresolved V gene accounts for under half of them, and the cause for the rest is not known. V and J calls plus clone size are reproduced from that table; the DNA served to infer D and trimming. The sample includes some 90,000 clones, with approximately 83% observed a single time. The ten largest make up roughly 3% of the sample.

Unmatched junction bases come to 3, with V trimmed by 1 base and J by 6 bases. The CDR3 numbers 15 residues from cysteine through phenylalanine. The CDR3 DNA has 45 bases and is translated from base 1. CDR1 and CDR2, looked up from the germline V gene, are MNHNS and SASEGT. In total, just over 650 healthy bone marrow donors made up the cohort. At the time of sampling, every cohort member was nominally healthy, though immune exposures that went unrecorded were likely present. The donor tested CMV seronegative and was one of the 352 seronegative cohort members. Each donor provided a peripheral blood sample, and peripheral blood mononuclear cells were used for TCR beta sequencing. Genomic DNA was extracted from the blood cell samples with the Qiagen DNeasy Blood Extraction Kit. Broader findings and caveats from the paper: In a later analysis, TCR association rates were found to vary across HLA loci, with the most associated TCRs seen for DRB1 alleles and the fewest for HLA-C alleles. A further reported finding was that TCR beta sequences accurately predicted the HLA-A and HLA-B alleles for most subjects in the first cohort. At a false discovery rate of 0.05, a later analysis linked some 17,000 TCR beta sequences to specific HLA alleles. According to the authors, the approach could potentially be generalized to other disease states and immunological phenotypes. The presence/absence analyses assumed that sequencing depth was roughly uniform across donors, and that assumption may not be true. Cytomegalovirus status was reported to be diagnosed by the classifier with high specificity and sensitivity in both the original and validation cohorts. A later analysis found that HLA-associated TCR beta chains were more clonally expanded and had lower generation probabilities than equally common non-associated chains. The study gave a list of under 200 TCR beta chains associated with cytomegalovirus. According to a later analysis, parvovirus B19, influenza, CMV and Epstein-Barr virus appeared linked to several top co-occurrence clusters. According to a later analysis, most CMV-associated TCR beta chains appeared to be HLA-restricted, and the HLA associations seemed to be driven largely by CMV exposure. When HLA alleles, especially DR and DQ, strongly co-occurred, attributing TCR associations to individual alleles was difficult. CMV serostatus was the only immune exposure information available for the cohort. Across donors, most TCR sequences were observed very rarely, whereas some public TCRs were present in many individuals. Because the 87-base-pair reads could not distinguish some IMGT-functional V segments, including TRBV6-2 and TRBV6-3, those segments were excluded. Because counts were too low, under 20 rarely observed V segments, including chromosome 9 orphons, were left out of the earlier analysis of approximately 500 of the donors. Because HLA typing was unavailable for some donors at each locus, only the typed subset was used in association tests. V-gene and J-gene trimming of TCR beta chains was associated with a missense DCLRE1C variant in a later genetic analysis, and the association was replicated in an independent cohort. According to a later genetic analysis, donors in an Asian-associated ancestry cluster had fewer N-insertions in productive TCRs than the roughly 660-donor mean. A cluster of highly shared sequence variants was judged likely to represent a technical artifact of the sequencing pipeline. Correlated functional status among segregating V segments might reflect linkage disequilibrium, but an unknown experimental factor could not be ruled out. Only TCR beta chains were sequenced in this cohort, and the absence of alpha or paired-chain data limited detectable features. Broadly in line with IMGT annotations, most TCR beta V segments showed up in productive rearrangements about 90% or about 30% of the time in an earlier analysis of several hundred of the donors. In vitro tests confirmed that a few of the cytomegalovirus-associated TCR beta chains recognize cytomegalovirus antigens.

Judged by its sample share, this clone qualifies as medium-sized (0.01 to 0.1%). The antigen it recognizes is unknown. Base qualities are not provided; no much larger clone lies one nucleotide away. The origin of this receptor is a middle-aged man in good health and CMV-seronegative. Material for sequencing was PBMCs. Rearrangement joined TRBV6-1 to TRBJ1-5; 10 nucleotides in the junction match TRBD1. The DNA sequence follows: TGTGCCAGCAGTGAAGGAGGACAGGGGGGTCAGCCCCAGCATTTT. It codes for CASSEGGQGGQPQHF.